Following are 11 T cell receptor beta chains from one sample sequenced in a study of blood T cell repertoires in COVID-19 (TCRdb year 2020). Libraries came from the immunoSEQ multiplex PCR assay. TCRdb took this table from immuneACCESS and kept in-frame rearrangements with V and J called. Such tables lack part of the clones; where checked against another copy, unresolved V genes explain under half of the gap, and the rest is unexplained. In all, the sample holds around 140,000 clones, and 80% of those were seen once. 3.5% of the sample rests with the top ten. Specimen: peripheral blood. These receptors were taken from a man aged 65 to 79 who had recovered from COVID-19.

This sequence joins TRBV7-2 and TRBJ1-1, with 9 nucleotides matching TRBD1. The junction had 5 bases not matched to a gene; V was cut back by 5 bases and J by 1 base. The CDR3 contains 15 residues. CDR1 is SGHTA and CDR2 is FQGNSA in the germline V gene. The CDR3 is CASSLGTGRNTEAFF. The CDR3 region has the DNA TGTGCCAGCAGCCTAGGGACAGGGAGGAACACTGAAGCTTTCTTT.

This clone has more than one count but fewer than ten. This sequence joins TRBV21-1 and TRBJ1-1; the D call in the table, TRBD1, was not verified against the DNA. TRBV21-1 is an annotated pseudogene. There are 14 residues in the CDR3. The CDR3 DNA reads as TGTGCCAGCAGCTCTCCAGGGTCGTACACTGAAGCTTTCTTT. This codes for CASSSPGSYTEAFF.

The genes are TRBV19 and TRBJ1-5; possible D gene TRBD1, 5 bases. The CDR3 has 16 residues. The V end was cut by 1 base, the J end by 6 bases, with 16 bases between. The germline V gene encodes CDR1 LNHDA and CDR2 SQIVND (reference sequence). CDR3 sequence: CASSIGRTQGVQPQHF. The CDR3 DNA reads TGTGCCAGTAGTATAGGCAGAACCCAGGGTGTTCAGCCCCAGCATTTT.

The CDR3: CASSLGLAPGELFF. The CDR3 nucleotides read TGTGCCAGCAGCTTAGGTCTAGCACCCGGGGAGCTGTTTTTT. The rearrangement links TRBV7-9 to TRBJ2-2, with D possibly being TRBD2 (5 bases). The CDR3 consists of 14 residues. The V end was cut by 1 base, the J end by 6 bases, with 9 bases between. Germline V gene sequence: CDR1 SEHNR, CDR2 FQNEAQ (reference sequence). The variable domain in full, with the rest retrieved from reference TRBV7-9 and TRBJ2-2, is DTGVSQNPRHKITKRGQNVTFRCDPISEHNRLYWYRQTLGQGPEFLTYFQNEAQLEKSRLLSDRFSAERPKGSFSTLEIQRTEQGDSAMYLCASSLGLAPGELFFGEGSRLTVL.

The chain combines TRBV20-1 with TRBJ1-1; no clear D. This CDR3 has 11 amino acids. Germline CDR1 is DFQATT and CDR2 is SNEGSKA (reference sequence). The chain's CDR3 is CRALRDTEAFF. The CDR3 nucleotides are TGCAGGGCCCTCCGGGACACTGAAGCTTTCTTT.

The rearrangement joins TRBV30 to TRBJ2-1; no clear D. The CDR3 runs 17 residues. Deletions cut 0 bases from V and 0 bases from J, with 15 bases between. The V gene's germline CDR1 is GTSNPN and CDR2 SVGIG (reference sequence). CDR3 sequence (DNA): TGTGCCTGGAGTGTAATTGGCGGAAGAAGCTCCTACAATGAGCAGTTCTTC. It encodes CAWSVIGGRSSYNEQFF.

CDR3 in amino acids: CASSLDSGSFGEQFF. The CDR3 coding sequence is TGCGCCAGCAGCTTGGACAGCGGGAGCTTCGGTGAGCAGTTCTTC. This chain joins TRBV5-1 and TRBJ2-1, with 8 bases aligning to TRBD2. This CDR3 region has 15 residues. The germline V gene encodes CDR1 SGHRS and CDR2 YFSETQ. J lost 9 bases, V lost 0 bases, and 8 bases had no gene match.

The chain is built from TRBV7-6 and TRBJ2-7; 10 bases fit TRBD2. V lost 10 bases to trimming and J lost 6 bases; unmatched junction nucleotides: 3. The germline gives CDR1 SGHVS, CDR2 FNYEAQ. The CDR3 totals 11 residues. This chain's CDR3 is CATSSGSEQYF. In nucleotides, the CDR3 is TGTGCCACTTCTAGCGGGAGCGAGCAGTACTTC.

This clone was seen a single time. The genes are TRBV4-1 and TRBJ2-5; 8 bases match TRBD2. CDR1 is MGHRA, CDR2 YSYEKL, per germline. The CDR3 extends over 17 amino acids. J gave up 5 bases and V 1 base, and 12 bases lay outside the gene matches. The CDR3 spells CASSQAGTRGRGETQYF. The CDR3 bases are TGCGCCAGCAGCCAAGCCGGGACTAGGGGAAGGGGCGAGACCCAGTACTTC.

V usage is TRBV10-3 and J usage is TRBJ2-2, with 9 positions matching TRBD1. With V trimmed by 5 bases and J by 8 bases, 9 bases remained unmatched. The V gene's germline CDR1 is ENHRY and CDR2 SYGVKD. There are 15 residues in the CDR3. The CDR3 spells CAISSDRGALGELFF. Here the CDR3 DNA reads TGTGCCATCAGTTCTGACAGGGGGGCATTAGGGGAGCTGTTTTTT.

The rearrangement uses TRBV5-4 and TRBJ2-7; TRBD2 aligns across 7 bases. V lost 4 bases and J lost 4; bases outside the gene matches: 11. This CDR3 comprises 15 residues. CDR1 and CDR2 from the germline V gene are SGHNT and YYREEE (reference sequence). The CDR3, as DNA: TGTGCCAGCAGCGGGCGGGGGAAGGGCGGTTACGAGCAGTACTTC. Protein sequence: CASSGRGKGGYEQYF. Full variable domain (missing parts from reference TRBV5-4 and TRBJ2-7): ETGVTQSPTHLIKTRGQQVTLRCSSQSGHNTVSWYQQALGQGPQFIFQYYREEENGRGNFPPRFSGLQFPNYSSELNVNALELDDSALYLCASSGRGKGGYEQYFGPGTRLTVT.